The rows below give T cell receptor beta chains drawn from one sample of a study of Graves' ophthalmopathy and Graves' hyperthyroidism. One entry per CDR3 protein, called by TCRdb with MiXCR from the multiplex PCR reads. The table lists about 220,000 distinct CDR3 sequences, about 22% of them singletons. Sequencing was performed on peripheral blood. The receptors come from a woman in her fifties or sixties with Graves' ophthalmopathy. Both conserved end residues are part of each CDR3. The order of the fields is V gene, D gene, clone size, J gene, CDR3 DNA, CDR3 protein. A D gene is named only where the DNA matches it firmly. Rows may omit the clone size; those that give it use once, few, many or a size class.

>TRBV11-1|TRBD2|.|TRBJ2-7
TGTGCCAGCAGCTCTATGGGCTCGACTAGCGGCTACGAGCAGTCCTTC
CASSSMGSTSGYEQSF
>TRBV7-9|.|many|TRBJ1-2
TGTGCCAGCAGCTTTCTCAGTGGCTATGGCTACACCTTC
CASSFLSGYGYTF
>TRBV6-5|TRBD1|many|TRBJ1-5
TGTGCCAGCATCCGACAGGGTTTTCAGCCCCAGCATTTT
CASIRQGFQPQHF
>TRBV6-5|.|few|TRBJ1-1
TGTGCCAGCAGTTACGGGCTTGGGTTTGAAGCTTTCTTT
CASSYGLGFEAFF
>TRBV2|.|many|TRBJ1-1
TGTGCCAGCAGTGTTTCCACAGCGAACACTGAAGCTTTCTTT
CASSVSTANTEAFF
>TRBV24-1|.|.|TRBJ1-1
TGTGCCAGCAGTCCCATCCATACGAACAGAGTCACTGAAGCTTTCTTT
CASSPIHTNRVTEAFF
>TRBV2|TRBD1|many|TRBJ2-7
TGTGCCAGCAGTGAAAGGAGGCCGGGACAGGGGGCATACGAGCAGTACTTC
CASSERRPGQGAYEQYF
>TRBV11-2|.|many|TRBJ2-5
TGTGCCAGCAGCTCGAGGTGGGGGGAGGCAGAGACCCAGTACTTC
CASSSRWGEAETQYF
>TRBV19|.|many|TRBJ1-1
TGTGCCAGTAGTATAAACCCCACTGAAGCTTTCTTT
CASSINPTEAFF
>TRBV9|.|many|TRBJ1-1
TGTGCCAGCAGCGTAGCGGTAGGGGTGAACACTGAAGCTTTCTTT
CASSVAVGVNTEAFF
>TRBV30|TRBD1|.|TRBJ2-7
TGTGCCTGGAGTCGGCGAGACAGGGGGGGCGAGCAGTACTTC
CAWSRRDRGGEQYF
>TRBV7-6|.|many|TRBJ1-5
TGTGCCAGCAGCTTAGGGGGTGGGGGGTCCGGACAGCCCCAGCATTTT
CASSLGGGGSGQPQHF
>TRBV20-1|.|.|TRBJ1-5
TGCAGTGCTGAAACGTTAGGGAATCAGCCCCAGCATTTT
CSAETLGNQPQHF
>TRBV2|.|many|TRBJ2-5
TGTGCCAGCAGTGAAGAGGACACGCAGTACTTC
CASSEEDTQYF
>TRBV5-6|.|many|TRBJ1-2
TGTGCCAGCAGCGGGTCCAGGGGACTAGGCCCTGGCTACACCTTC
CASSGSRGLGPGYTF
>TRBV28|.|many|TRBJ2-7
TGTGCCAGCAGGCAATGGACTCAAGAGCAGTACTTC
CASRQWTQEQYF
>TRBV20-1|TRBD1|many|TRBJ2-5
TGCAGTGCTAGAGATAGAACGACAGGGCCTCAAGAGACCCAGTACTTC
CSARDRTTGPQETQYF
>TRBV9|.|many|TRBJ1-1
TGTGCCAGCAGCGTAGTCCGAGGTACAGCTAACACTGAAGCTTTCTTT
CASSVVRGTANTEAFF
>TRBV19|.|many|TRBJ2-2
TGTGCCAGTAGATTCGAGGTTAACACCGGGGAGCTGTTTTTT
CASRFEVNTGELFF
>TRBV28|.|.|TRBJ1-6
TGTGCCAGCAGTTGGAGCCGACACACCTCAAATTCACCCCTCCACTTT
CASSWSRHTSNSPLHF
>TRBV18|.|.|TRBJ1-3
TGTGCCAGCTCACCGTCGGGGACCACTGGAAACACCATATATTTT
CASSPSGTTGNTIYF
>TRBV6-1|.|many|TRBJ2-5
TGTGCCAGCAGCCCTACGGCCCCTAGAGAGACCCAGTACTTC
CASSPTAPRETQYF
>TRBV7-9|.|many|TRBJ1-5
TGTGCCAGCAGCTTAGAAGTGGGCCGTAGCAATCAGCCCCAGCATTTT
CASSLEVGRSNQPQHF
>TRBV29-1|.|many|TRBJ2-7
TGCAGCGCCCCGAAAAGGGGCTGCTACGAGCAGTACTTC
CSAPKRGCYEQYF
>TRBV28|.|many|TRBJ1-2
TGTGCCAGCAACCAGGGTGTTTATGGCTACACCTTC
CASNQGVYGYTF
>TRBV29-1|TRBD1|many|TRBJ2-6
TGCAGCGTTGACTTGTCAGGGGGCCTCTCTGGGGCCAACGTCCTGACTTTC
CSVDLSGGLSGANVLTF
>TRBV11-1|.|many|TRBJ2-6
TGTGCCAGCAGCTCCCCCCGGGGAGGGGGCGAACATGGGGCCAACGTCCTGACTTTC
CASSSPRGGGEHGANVLTF
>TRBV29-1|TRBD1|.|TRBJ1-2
TGCAGCGGATACAGGGGGAGGAAGGATGGCTACACCTTC
CSGYRGRKDGYTF
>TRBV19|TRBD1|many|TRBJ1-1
TGTGCCAGTAGTACCTCATGGGGGGACAGCGTGGGGAACACTGAAGCTTTCTTT
CASSTSWGDSVGNTEAFF
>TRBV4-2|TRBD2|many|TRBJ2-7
TGTGCCAGCAGCCGGGGGACTAGCGGCTACGAGCAGTACTTC
CASSRGTSGYEQYF
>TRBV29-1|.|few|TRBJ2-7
TGCAGCGTTGTGGGGGGAGAGAGCTCCTACGAGCAGTACTTC
CSVVGGESSYEQYF
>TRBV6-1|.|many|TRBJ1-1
TGTGCCAGCGGTGGGACCTCAGGGACTGAAGCTTTCTTT
CASGGTSGTEAFF
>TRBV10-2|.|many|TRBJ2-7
TGCGCCAGCAGTGAGTTAGTGGGAGTGCGTTACGAGCAGTACTTC
CASSELVGVRYEQYF
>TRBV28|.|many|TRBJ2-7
TGTGCCAGCAAGGGACGAGGGAGTCAGGACGAGCAGTACTTC
CASKGRGSQDEQYF
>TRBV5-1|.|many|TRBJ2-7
TGCGCCAGCAGCTTGTCCAGGGTCAAGGACGAGCAGTACTTC
CASSLSRVKDEQYF
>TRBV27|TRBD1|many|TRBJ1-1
TGTGCCAGCAGAACAGGGGTGTACACTGAAGCTTTCTTT
CASRTGVYTEAFF
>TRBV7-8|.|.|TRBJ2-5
TGTGCCAGCAGAAGCTCTAGCTTCCGGGGGACCCAGTACTTC
CASRSSSFRGTQYF
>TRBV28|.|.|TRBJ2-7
TGTGCCAGCATTCGACCCAAGGGCTACGAGCAGTACTTC
CASIRPKGYEQYF
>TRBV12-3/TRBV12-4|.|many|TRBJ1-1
TGTGCCAGCAGCCCAGTAATGACTGAAGCTTTCTTT
CASSPVMTEAFF
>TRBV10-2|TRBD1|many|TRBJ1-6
TGCGCCAGCAGTCAGACAGGGGGCGTTTCACCCCTCCACTTT
CASSQTGGVSPLHF
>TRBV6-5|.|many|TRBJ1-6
TGTGCCAGCACCCAAGGGGGGGAATATTCACCCCTCCACTTT
CASTQGGEYSPLHF
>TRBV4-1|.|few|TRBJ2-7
TGCGCCAGCAGCCAACCCGGGACAAGTGCATACGAGCAGTACTTC
CASSQPGTSAYEQYF
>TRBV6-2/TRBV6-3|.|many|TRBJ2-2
TGTGCCAGCAGTTACTCGAGAGGGTCCGGGGAGCTGTTTTTT
CASSYSRGSGELFF
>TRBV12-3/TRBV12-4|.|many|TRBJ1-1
TGTGCCAGCAGTTTAGCTAGCTTGAACACTGAAGCTTTCTTT
CASSLASLNTEAFF
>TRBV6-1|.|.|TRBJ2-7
TGTGCCAGCACTACACTCCGGGACGGTGCCTACGAGCAGTACTTC
CASTTLRDGAYEQYF